Each of the 29 T cell receptor beta chains below was sequenced from the same sample in a study of glioma-infiltrating T cells. Amplification of TCR alpha and beta CDR3 regions from RNA used iRepertoire nested multiplex PCR. TCRdb analysed the multiplex PCR reads with MiXCR anew, one entry per CDR3 protein. The sample holds more than 350,000 distinct CDR3 sequences, around 45% seen once. The sequenced sample was glioma tissue, nonneoplastic brain tissue, or PBMCs (not recorded which). The origin of the receptors is a human donor with low-grade glioma or glioblastoma, undergoing nonglioma brain surgery, or in good health (not recorded which).

This clonotype came up many times. V and J are TRBV6-6 and TRBJ2-1; D ambiguous. CDR1 is MNHNY and CDR2 is SVGAGI in the germline V gene (reference sequence). V was clipped by 2 bases and J by 4 bases, with 9 bases between them. The length of the CDR3 is 14 residues. CDR3 loop: CASSYPGSYNEQFF. The CDR3 DNA reads TGTGCCAGCAGTTACCCAGGTAGTTACAATGAGCAGTTCTTC.

The table lists this clonotype with a few counts. The chain uses TRBV7-2 and TRBJ1-1; D is unclear. Germline V lookup: CDR1 SGHTA, CDR2 FQGNSA. The CDR3 is 12 amino acids. Trimming took 5 bases from V and 5 from J, leaving 9 bases between them. The CDR3 nucleotides are TGTGCCAGCAGCCTCCGGAGAACTGAAGCTTTCTTT. This encodes CASSLRRTEAFF.

The CDR3 loop is CASSLGPNRRGYEQYF. CDR3 DNA: TGCGCCAGCAGCTTGGGCCCCAACCGGCGGGGCTACGAGCAGTACTTC. The rearrangement joins TRBV5-1 to TRBJ2-7; TRBD2 is a possible D gene (6 bases). This CDR3 contains 16 residues. Trimming stripped 0 bases from V and 3 bases from J, with 16 bases between. Germline V gives CDR1 SGHRS, CDR2 YFSETQ. Supplemented by reference TRBV5-1 and TRBJ2-7, the full variable domain reads KAGVTQTPRYLIKTRGQQVTLSCSPISGHRSVSWYQQTPGQGLQFLFEYFSETQRNKGNFPGRFSGRQFSNSRSEMNVSTLELGDSALYLCASSLGPNRRGYEQYFGPGTRLTVT.

V and J are TRBV14 and TRBJ2-1; TRBD2 matches 8 bases. Germline V gives CDR1 SGHDN, CDR2 FVKESK. The ends lost 7 bases at V and 1 base at J; junction bases unmatched: 0. The length of the CDR3 is 13 residues. The CDR3 sequence: CASTSGSYNEQFF. The CDR3 coding sequence is TGTGCCAGCACTAGCGGGTCCTACAATGAGCAGTTCTTC.

There are many counts of this clonotype. The chain carries TRBV6-2 or TRBV6-3 and TRBJ2-7; the D gene is possibly TRBD1 (5 bases). CDR1 and CDR2 (germline): MNHEY, SVGEGT. The CDR3 has 13 amino acids. V lost 2 bases and J 3 bases, leaving 8 bases between the germline ends. Written as DNA, the CDR3 is TGTGCCAGCAGTTACGGGGCAGTCTACGAGCAGTACTTC. Protein sequence: CASSYGAVYEQYF.

This clonotype has more than one count but fewer than ten. This rearrangement joins TRBV6-1 to TRBJ2-5, with D possibly being TRBD2 (7 bases). Trimming removed 6 bases at V and 5 bases at J, with 16 bases between. This CDR3 spans 14 amino acids. Germline V gene sequence: CDR1 MNHNS, CDR2 SASEGT. Here the CDR3 DNA reads TGTGCCAGCAGCCCCCGGGGGGCTTACGAGACCCAGTACTTC. Translating it yields CASSPRGAYETQYF.

In its sample, this clonotype was seen once. Sequence at one end of the junction differs from germline and may be a read error. This chain joins TRBV11-2 and TRBJ2-2, with D unresolved. This CDR3 has 18 amino acids. Germline CDR1 is SGHAT and CDR2 is FQNNGV. The chain's CDR3 is CASSLGLILNTRTRELFF. The CDR3 DNA follows: TGTGCCAGCAGCTTAGGCCTGATACTAAACACACGCACCAGGGAGCTGTTTTTT.

A word on this clonotype: A read error may explain this, as a much larger clone is one base away. The chain links TRBV7-7 to TRBJ1-5; D gene uncertain. The germline CDR1 and CDR2 sequences are SSHAT and FNYEAQ (reference sequence). This CDR3 spans 15 amino acids. The V gene lost 8 bases and the J gene lost 4 bases, with 18 bases spanning the gap. In DNA form, the CDR3 reads TGTGCCAGCGGTTACCCCAGGCTTCGAAATCAGCCCCAGCATTTT. It encodes CASGYPRLRNQPQHF.

This clonotype was seen at least ten times. Written as DNA, the CDR3 is TGTGCCAGCAGCCCTGGGGGGGGCGCAAGCAATGAGCAGTTCTTC. Residues: CASSPGGGASNEQFF. V is TRBV7-2 and J is TRBJ2-1; maybe TRBD2 (7 bases). CDR1 and CDR2 (germline): SGHTA, FQGNSA. Trimming stripped 5 bases from V and 6 bases from J, with 17 bases between. The CDR3 spans 15 residues.

This clonotype was picked up a small number of times. The rearrangement uses TRBV2 and TRBJ2-1, with 8 bases aligning to TRBD2. CDR1 and CDR2 from the germline V gene are SNHLY and FYNNEI. The V segment lost 5 bases and the J segment 9 bases; nucleotides outside the gene matches: 9. There are 14 residues in the CDR3. The CDR3: CASSLGTRGGEQFF. The CDR3 nucleotides are TGTGCCAGCAGTTTAGGGACTAGAGGAGGTGAGCAGTTCTTC. Together with reference TRBV2 and TRBJ2-1, the CDR3 gives the full variable domain: EPEVTQTPSHQVTQMGQEVILRCVPISNHLYFYWYRQILGQKVEFLVSFYNNEISEKSEIFDDQFSVERPDGSNFTLKIRSTKLEDSAMYFCASSLGTRGGEQFFGPGTRLTVL.

For this clonotype: Mismatch with germline at one junction end may stem from a read error. The chain carries TRBV4-1 and TRBJ2-7; 7 nucleotides agree with TRBD2. This CDR3 is built from 17 residues. Germline CDR1 reads MGHRA; CDR2 reads YSYEKL. The CDR3 DNA reads TGCGCCAGCAGCCAAGGGGCGGTAGGACTAGTTGGTTACGGGCAGTACTTC. Translation: CASSQGAVGLVGYGQYF.

In regard to this clonotype: Given a much more abundant clone one base away, this may be a read error. J is TRBJ1-1 and V is TRBV6-5, with unresolved D. V gave up 0 bases and J gave up 10 bases, with 9 bases separating them. Germline V gene data show CDR1 as MNHEY and CDR2 as SVGAGI. This CDR3 contains 12 residues. The CDR3 nucleotides read TGTGCCAGCAGTTACTCAGGAGACGTAGCTTTCTTT. This translates into CASSYSGDVAFF.

This clonotype has more than one count but fewer than ten. The genes are TRBV7-2 and TRBJ1-1; no firm D call. The CDR3 loop spans 15 amino acids. Trimming stripped 5 bases from V and 0 bases from J, with 13 bases between. Germline CDR1 and CDR2: SGHTA and FQGNSA. The CDR3 here is CASSPRGGMNTEAFF. The CDR3 DNA is TGTGCCAGCAGCCCCCGTGGAGGCATGAACACTGAAGCTTTCTTT.

This chain uses TRBV4-1 with TRBJ1-3; no reliable D call. Trimming took off 0 bases at V and 6 bases at J, with 6 bases between the two ends. Per the germline V gene, CDR1 is MGHRA and CDR2 is YSYEKL. CDR3 length: 13 amino acids. The CDR3 sequence: CASSQDQLNTIYF. DNA of the CDR3: TGCGCCAGCAGCCAAGATCAACTAAACACCATATATTTT.

The chain is built from TRBV12-3 or TRBV12-4 and TRBJ1-1, with 11 bases lining up with TRBD1. With V trimmed by 2 bases and J by 5 bases, 7 bases remained unmatched. This CDR3 contains 16 residues. The DNA for the CDR3 is TGTGCCAGCAGTTTACCACTGGACAGGGGGCTAACTGAAGCTTTCTTT. Translating gives CASSLPLDRGLTEAFF.

The sample holds many counts of this clonotype. The chain is built from TRBV27 and TRBJ1-1; D is undetermined. Germline values: CDR1 MNHEY, CDR2 SMNVEV (reference sequence). This CDR3 has 13 amino acids. The V end was cut by 6 bases, the J end by 7 bases, with 15 bases between. The CDR3 spells CASRPSGGVEAFF. The DNA of the CDR3 is TGTGCCAGCAGGCCCTCAGGAGGAGTTGAAGCTTTCTTT.

The chain links TRBV12-3 or TRBV12-4 to TRBJ2-5, with 10 bases lining up with TRBD2. The CDR3 extends over 15 amino acids. Trimming took 2 bases from V and 7 from J; bases not matched to a gene: 7. The CDR3 region is CASSLRSGRAGTQYF. The CDR3 bases are TGTGCCAGCAGTTTAAGGAGCGGGAGGGCTGGGACCCAGTACTTC.

The rearrangement joins TRBV7-2 to TRBJ2-7, with 9 positions matching TRBD2. Germline loops: CDR1 SGHTA, CDR2 FQGNSA. The ends lost 8 bases at V and 0 bases at J; junction bases unmatched: 5. The CDR3 sequence is 14 residues long. The DNA of the CDR3 is TGTGCCAGCCGACTAGCGGAAAGCTCCTACGAGCAGTACTTC. Its protein product is CASRLAESSYEQYF.

A note on this clonotype: Since a much larger clone is just one base distant, this may be a read error. V and J are TRBV3-1 and TRBJ1-1; D ambiguous. CDR1 and CDR2 (germline): LGHDT, YNNKEL (reference sequence). This CDR3 is built from 13 residues. As DNA, the CDR3 is TGTGCCGGCAGCCAAGTTAAGGGAACTGAAGCTTTCTTT. It translates to CAGSQVKGTEAFF.

Only a few counts were recorded for this clonotype. The chain joins TRBV24-1 to TRBJ2-3, with D unclear. V was clipped by 10 bases and J by 0 bases, with 10 bases between them. The CDR3 sequence is 13 residues long. Germline CDR1 is KGHDR and CDR2 is SFDVKD. For the CDR3, the DNA is TGTGCCACGCGGAAGACCAGCACAGATACGCAGTATTTT. Protein product: CATRKTSTDTQYF.

The rearrangement joins TRBV3-1 to TRBJ2-7; a weak D match, TRBD1 (5 bases). From germline, CDR1 is LGHDT and CDR2 YNNKEL (reference sequence). CDR3 size: 14 residues. Trimming cost V 4 bases and J 2 bases, with 12 bases left between them. Written as DNA, the CDR3 is TGTGCCAGCAGCCCGAAGTCAGGGCCCTACGAGCAGTACTTC. Protein product: CASSPKSGPYEQYF.

The genes are TRBV12-3 or TRBV12-4 and TRBJ1-4; D gene unclear. The CDR3 runs to 13 residues. V was trimmed by 6 bases and J by 5 bases, leaving 10 bases between them. DNA for the CDR3: TGTGCCAGCAGGGGCTGGCTGAATGAAAAACTGTTTTTT. The encoded protein is CASRGWLNEKLFF.

This clonotype was seen only a few times. The V gene is TRBV20-1, the J gene TRBJ2-1; D is possibly TRBD1 or TRBD2 (5 bases each). Between the trimmed V and J ends, which lost 5 bases and 7 bases, there was a span of 21 bases. This CDR3 has 15 amino acids. CDR1 DFQATT and CDR2 SNEGSKA come from the germline V gene (reference sequence). Written as DNA, the CDR3 is TGCAGTGCTGGTTCGCGCAGGGACGGCTCGAATGAGCAGTTCTTC. Translating it yields CSAGSRRDGSNEQFF.

This clonotype has ten or more counts. This rearrangement joins TRBV27 to TRBJ2-7; 7 positions match TRBD2. Trimming cost V 5 bases and J 7 bases; bases outside gene matches: 14. The CDR3 has 15 amino acids. The V gene's germline CDR1 is MNHEY and CDR2 SMNVEV (reference sequence). The chain's CDR3 is CASSLTGLPAGEQYF. The CDR3 coding sequence is TGTGCCAGCAGTCTAACCGGCCTTCCAGCGGGGGAGCAGTACTTC.

This sequence joins TRBV12-3 or TRBV12-4 and TRBJ2-1; 9 nucleotides agree with TRBD2. J was trimmed by 4 bases and V by 1 base; bases with no gene match: 2. The CDR3 is made up of 15 amino acids. The CDR3 is CASSLGGRGYNEQFF. CDR3 bases: TGTGCCAGCAGTTTAGGCGGGAGGGGATACAATGAGCAGTTCTTC.

This clonotype showed up many times. The chain has TRBV15 and TRBJ2-3; D perhaps matches TRBD2 (5 bases). The CDR3 length is 16 residues. The germline gives CDR1 LNHNV, CDR2 YYDKDF (reference sequence). Trimming took 0 bases from V and 0 from J, leaving 10 bases between them. Here the CDR3 DNA reads TGTGCCACCAGCAGAGATTTGCCGGGGAGCACAGATACGCAGTATTTT. Its translation is CATSRDLPGSTDTQYF.

The chain joins TRBV7-6 to TRBJ1-1, with a tentative D call TRBD1 (5 bases). This CDR3 spans 16 amino acids. V was clipped by 1 base and J by 3 bases, with 15 bases between them. From germline, CDR1 is SGHVS and CDR2 FNYEAQ. The CDR3 coding sequence is TGTGCCAGCAGCTTAGGGATCGGGGGTGGTGACACTGAAGCTTTCTTT. This encodes CASSLGIGGGDTEAFF.

This clonotype has only a few counts. This chain joins TRBV3-1 and TRBJ2-7, with D maybe TRBD1 (6 bases). The germline V and J ends were trimmed by 6 bases and 2 bases, with 14 bases remaining between them. The CDR3 is made up of 14 amino acids. CDR1 LGHDT and CDR2 YNNKEL come from the germline V gene (reference sequence). In DNA, the CDR3 is TGTGCCAGCAGTCAACCGGGACATGCCTACGAGCAGTACTTC. Protein product: CASSQPGHAYEQYF.

This clonotype has just a few counts. V usage is TRBV4-3 and J usage is TRBJ2-2; D not resolved. The germline CDR1 and CDR2 sequences are LGHNA and YSLEER. V was cut by 2 bases and J by 3 bases, with 13 bases left in between. The CDR3 runs 16 residues. The CDR3 nucleotides read TGCGCCAGCAGCCAATATAGTGGCACCTACACCGGGGAGCTGTTTTTT. Amino acid sequence: CASSQYSGTYTGELFF.